This entry is about one T cell receptor (beta chain). The antigen is undetermined. This sample was taken from a study of T-cell memory formation after mild COVID-19. Whole-study findings and limits: Clonal second-wave expansions that peaked on day 37 had unconfirmed SARS-CoV-2 specificity.

This CDR3 spans 14 amino acids. Germline V gene lookup returns CDR1 SGHTA and CDR2 FQGNSA. V was clipped by 7 bases and J by 10 bases, with 17 bases between them. TCRdb reanalysed the 5' RACE reads using MiXCR and keeps one entry per CDR3 protein. The sample has fewer than 400,000 distinct CDR3 sequences; over 10% are singletons. What was sequenced was PBMCs or a T cell subset sorted from them (not recorded which). The sequence came from a man aged 18-30 years who had mild COVID-19 (a few samples of this study predate the infection). Cell type and time point are not known. The J gene is TRBJ1-6, the V gene TRBV7-2, with D possibly being TRBD1 (5 bases). The chain's CDR3 is CASTPGGVLSPLHF. CDR3 coding DNA: TGTGCCAGCACACCCGGGGGAGTATTGTCACCCCTCCACTTT.